Shown below are 21 T cell receptor beta chains from a single sample sequenced in a study of shared clonotypes between healthy human individuals (dated by TCRdb to 2019 to 2021). Libraries were built with the immunoSEQ multiplex PCR assay. TCRdb took over this immuneACCESS table, retaining in-frame rearrangements with V and J assigned. Such tables are incomplete; in checked studies, under half of the missing clones stem from an unresolved V gene, and the remainder is unexplained. The sample profile shows hundreds of thousands of clones; around 73% of them were found once. 1.5% to 2% of the sample lies in the top ten. The specimen sequenced was memory CD4+ T cells sorted from blood. The sample's cell subset or site, from its label and the paper: CD45RA-negative fraction. These receptors were taken from a woman aged 30 to 39 in good health.

The J gene is TRBJ2-1, the V gene TRBV5-1, with D maybe TRBD2 (5 bases). The ends were cut back, 3 bases at V and 8 bases at J, with 12 bases in the middle. Germline V CDR1 and CDR2: SGHRS, YFSETQ. The CDR3 has 13 amino acids. CDR3 amino acids: CASSWAGNHEQFF. CDR3 bases: TGCGCCAGCAGCTGGGCCGGGAACCATGAGCAGTTCTTC.

The V gene is TRBV19, the J gene TRBJ2-6; TRBD1 matches at 7 bases. Germline V CDR1 and CDR2: LNHDA, SQIVND (reference sequence). V shed 4 bases, J shed 0 bases, and the junction held 9 bases outside the gene matches. The CDR3 totals 18 residues. CDR3 DNA sequence: TGTGCCAGTAGTAAGAAGACCGGGACAGACTCTGGGGCCAACGTCCTGACTTTC. Translating it yields CASSKKTGTDSGANVLTF.

This clone was observed once. V is TRBV19 and J is TRBJ2-1; 8 bases match TRBD1. Germline CDR1 reads LNHDA; CDR2 reads SQIVND (reference sequence). V shed 6 bases and J 9 bases; nucleotides not matched to a gene: 7. The CDR3 has 13 amino acids. CDR3 protein: CASSPGQEGEQFF. The DNA for the CDR3 is TGTGCCAGTAGCCCGGGACAGGAGGGTGAGCAGTTCTTC.

The chain carries TRBV5-6 and TRBJ2-7; the D is unclear. This CDR3 has 15 residues. V was cut by 4 bases and J by 5 bases, with 19 bases left in between. CDR1 and CDR2 (germline): SGHDT, YYEEEE. The CDR3 DNA follows: TGTGCCAGCAGCCGAACGAGTAGTGGATGGGACGAGCAGTACTTC. It is translated as CASSRTSSGWDEQYF.

This clone occurred a few times. The chain joins TRBV27 to TRBJ1-5; D remains ambiguous. CDR1 is MNHEY and CDR2 is SMNVEV in the germline V gene (reference sequence). The CDR3 sequence is 15 residues long. V was shortened by 6 bases and J by 2 bases, with 14 bases between the two germline ends. CDR3: CASRARATGNQPQHF. CDR3 in DNA: TGTGCCAGCAGGGCACGGGCGACGGGCAATCAGCCCCAGCATTTT.

V is TRBV15 and J is TRBJ2-5; 10 bases line up with TRBD2. The J call is uncertain, as TRBJ2-7 better fits the DNA end. From germline, CDR1 is LNHNV and CDR2 YYDKDF (reference sequence). There are 16 residues in the CDR3. CDR3 protein: CATSIRLAGADYEQYF. The CDR3 nucleotides read TGTGCCACCAGCATCCGGCTAGCGGGAGCCGACTACGAGCAGTACTTC.

This sequence joins TRBV4-1 and TRBJ2-1, with TRBD2 identical over 7 bases. The V gene end was trimmed by 3 bases and the J gene end by 7 bases; junction bases not matched to a gene: 15. The length of the CDR3 is 17 residues. Germline V gene data show CDR1 as MGHRA and CDR2 as YSYEKL. The CDR3, as DNA: TGCGCCAGCAGCCAGATTGGGAGGGAACGATCGAAAAATGAGCAGTTCTTC. Translating it yields CASSQIGRERSKNEQFF.

This clone was seen a handful of times. This sample includes further DNA sequences coding for the same CDR3. The chain carries TRBV15 and TRBJ1-5; D is ambiguous. CDR3 length: 14 residues. Germline CDR1 LNHNV, CDR2 YYDKDF (reference sequence). V was cut by 0 bases and J by 4 bases, with 7 bases left in between. CDR3 residues: CATSRDTGNQPQHF. The DNA of the CDR3 is TGTGCCACCAGCAGAGATACGGGGAATCAGCCCCAGCATTTT.

The chain is built from TRBV6-1 and TRBJ2-5; possibly TRBD2 for D (5 bases). The CDR3 totals 14 residues. Germline loops: CDR1 MNHNS, CDR2 SASEGT. V was cut by 5 bases and J by 5 bases, with 15 bases left in between. CDR3 sequence reads: CASSSRALFETQYF. CDR3 in DNA: TGTGCCAGCAGTTCGAGGGCCCTTTTCGAGACCCAGTACTTC.

This clone was recorded only once. The V gene is TRBV27, the J gene TRBJ2-5, with a possible D match to TRBD1 (6 bases). The end of the DNA is better explained by TRBJ2-7, so the J call may be wrong. Germline V lookup: CDR1 MNHEY, CDR2 SMNVEV (reference sequence). The CDR3 is 15 residues long. The CDR3 sequence: CASSLGTLPWGEQYF. The CDR3 DNA reads as TGTGCCAGCAGCTTAGGGACACTCCCTTGGGGCGAGCAGTACTTC.

In DNA form, the CDR3 reads TGTGCCAGCCTTGCAGGGGTGAATGAGCAGTTCTTC. This gives the protein CASLAGVNEQFF. This sequence joins TRBV7-9 and TRBJ2-1; maybe TRBD1 (6 bases). The germline gives CDR1 SEHNR, CDR2 FQNEAQ (reference sequence). The CDR3 is 12 amino acids. Between the trimmed V and J ends, which lost 8 bases and 7 bases, there was a span of 12 bases.

The gene calls are TRBV5-1 and TRBJ2-3, with a tentative D call TRBD2 (6 bases). CDR1 is SGHRS and CDR2 is YFSETQ in the germline V gene. CDR3 length: 16 amino acids. V gave up 1 base and J gave up 0 bases, with 12 bases separating them. CDR3 nucleotides: TGCGCCAGCAGCTTGAGTAGCGGTACTAGCACAGATACGCAGTATTTT. The encoded protein is CASSLSSGTSTDTQYF.

In the case of this clone: This may arise from a read error, as a much more abundant clone is one base away. This CDR3 is CASSLAYEQYF. In DNA form, the CDR3 reads TGTGCCAGCAGTCTAGCCTACGAGCAGTACTTC. The chain couples TRBV25-1 to TRBJ2-7; D remains unclear. The germline gives CDR1 MGHDK, CDR2 SYGVNS. The CDR3 extends over 11 amino acids. V lost 5 bases, J lost 2 bases, and 4 bases lay in between.

This clone was recorded only once. The genes are TRBV6-1 and TRBJ2-7, with 10 bases aligning to TRBD2. The CDR3 loop spans 15 amino acids. In germline, CDR1 is MNHNS, CDR2 SASEGT. The ends lost 5 bases at V and 3 bases at J; junction bases unmatched: 7. CDR3 coding DNA: TGTGCCAGCAGTTTAATAGCGGGAGGATACTACGAGCAGTACTTC. It encodes CASSLIAGGYYEQYF.

CDR3 nucleotide sequence: TGTGCCACCAGCAGAGATATTTCTACGGCCTATGGCTACACCTTC. This sequence encodes CATSRDISTAYGYTF. This chain uses TRBV15 with TRBJ1-2; D is unclear. The CDR3 covers 15 residues. Germline CDR1 reads LNHNV; CDR2 reads YYDKDF (reference sequence). The ends were cut back, 0 bases at V and 4 bases at J, with 12 bases in the middle. The full variable domain, with the rest looked up from reference TRBV15 and TRBJ1-2, is DAMVIQNPRYQVTQFGKPVTLSCSQTLNHNVMYWYQQKSSQAPKLLFHYYDKDFNNEADTPDNFQSRRPNTSFCFLDIRSPGLGDTAMYLCATSRDISTAYGYTFGSGTRLTVV.

This clone was recorded only once. V gene TRBV5-1 combines with J gene TRBJ2-5; no reliable D call. The CDR3 totals 15 residues. Germline values: CDR1 SGHRS, CDR2 YFSETQ. V was shortened by 0 bases and J by 4 bases, with 13 bases between the two germline ends. DNA for the CDR3: TGCGCCAGCAGCTTGGTATACGAGCACGGAGAGACCCAGTACTTC. It specifies CASSLVYEHGETQYF.

The chain couples TRBV6-5 to TRBJ2-2; 9 bases align to TRBD1. V shed 5 bases, J shed 4 bases, and the junction held 5 bases outside the gene matches. Germline V gene sequence: CDR1 MNHEY, CDR2 SVGAGI. The CDR3 spans 15 residues. The CDR3 DNA reads TGTGCCAGCAGTAGGACAGGGGAGGGCACCGGGGAGCTGTTTTTT. Its translation: CASSRTGEGTGELFF.

This clone was recorded at least ten times. The chain employs TRBV9 and TRBJ1-2; the D is unclear. Trimming took off 1 base at V and 8 bases at J, with 12 bases between the two ends. Germline CDR1 reads SGDLS; CDR2 reads YYNGEE. There are 13 residues in the CDR3. The CDR3 protein is CASSVPPGGGYTF. As DNA, the CDR3 is TGTGCCAGCAGCGTACCCCCGGGTGGCGGCTACACCTTC. Filled out from reference TRBV9 and TRBJ1-2, the complete variable domain reads DSGVTQTPKHLITATGQRVTLRCSPRSGDLSVYWYQQSLDQGLQFLIQYYNGEERAKGNILERFSAQQFPDLHSELNLSSLELGDSALYFCASSVPPGGGYTFGSGTRLTVV.

V and J are TRBV5-4 and TRBJ2-5; 8 nucleotides match TRBD2. In germline, CDR1 is SGHNT, CDR2 YYREEE (reference sequence). V lost 1 base and J lost 5; bases outside the gene matches: 7. The CDR3 extends over 15 amino acids. The CDR3 DNA follows: TGTGCCAGCAGCTTGTATACGGGAGGGTATGAGACCCAGTACTTC. This codes for CASSLYTGGYETQYF. The entire variable domain, with the rest obtained from reference TRBV5-4 and TRBJ2-5, is as follows: ETGVTQSPTHLIKTRGQQVTLRCSSQSGHNTVSWYQQALGQGPQFIFQYYREEENGRGNFPPRFSGLQFPNYSSELNVNALELDDSALYLCASSLYTGGYETQYFGPGTRLLVL.

This clone was observed many times. Other DNA sequences in this specimen translate into the identical CDR3. As DNA, the CDR3 is TGCGCCAGCAGCTTGGACTCCGCCTCCTACAATGAGCAGTTCTTC. Its translation is CASSLDSASYNEQFF. The chain uses TRBV5-1 and TRBJ2-1; D gene unclear. Trimming left V 0 bases short and J 0 bases short, with 7 bases between. CDR1 and CDR2 from the germline V gene are SGHRS and YFSETQ. The CDR3 has 15 residues. The whole variable domain, remainder taken from reference TRBV5-1 and TRBJ2-1, is KAGVTQTPRYLIKTRGQQVTLSCSPISGHRSVSWYQQTPGQGLQFLFEYFSETQRNKGNFPGRFSGRQFSNSRSEMNVSTLELGDSALYLCASSLDSASYNEQFFGPGTRLTVL.

There are a few counts of this clone. This sequence joins TRBV28 and TRBJ2-7; 11 bases match TRBD1. V was pared by 6 bases and J by 7 bases, with 5 bases of the junction left unmatched. Germline V gene sequence: CDR1 MDHEN, CDR2 SYDVKM. The CDR3 is 13 residues long. CDR3 amino acids: CASRGQGAWEQYF. CDR3 nucleotide sequence: TGTGCCAGCAGAGGACAGGGGGCGTGGGAGCAGTACTTC.